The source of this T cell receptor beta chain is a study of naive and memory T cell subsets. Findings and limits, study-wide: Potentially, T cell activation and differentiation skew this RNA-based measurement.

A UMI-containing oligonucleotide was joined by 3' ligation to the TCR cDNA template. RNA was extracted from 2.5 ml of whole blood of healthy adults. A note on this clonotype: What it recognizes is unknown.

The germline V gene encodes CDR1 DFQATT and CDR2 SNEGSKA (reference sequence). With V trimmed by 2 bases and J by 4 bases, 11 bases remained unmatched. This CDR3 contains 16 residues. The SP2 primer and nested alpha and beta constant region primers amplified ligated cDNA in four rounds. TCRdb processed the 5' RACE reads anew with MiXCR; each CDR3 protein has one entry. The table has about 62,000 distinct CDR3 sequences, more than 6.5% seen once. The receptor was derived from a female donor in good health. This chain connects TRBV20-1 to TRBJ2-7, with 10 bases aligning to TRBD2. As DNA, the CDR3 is TGCAGTGCTAGATACTGGACTAGCGGTCTAATATACGAGCAGTACTTC. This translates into CSARYWTSGLIYEQYF.